This TCR beta chain was recorded in a study of T cells in Graves' hyperthyroidism and ophthalmopathy. The CDR3 regions of TCR beta were amplified from RNA transcripts. First-round RT-PCR of the TCR CDR3 relied on the HTBI primer set. TCRdb re-called the multiplex PCR reads with MiXCR, one entry per CDR3 protein. Among hundreds of thousands of distinct CDR3 sequences listed, about a sixth were seen once. The CDR3 is 13 residues long. Germline V CDR1 and CDR2: SEHNR, FQNEAQ (reference sequence). V lost 3 bases, J lost 6 bases, and 9 bases lay in between. Study conclusions and caveats: In simple terms, a model built on 13 V-J features told ophthalmopathy apart from stable hyperthyroidism.

This clonotype was seen at least ten times. Its antigen remains unknown. Researchers defined stable Graves' hyperthyroidism as no ophthalmopathy progression within 18 months. Those patients with uncontrolled infection, other autoimmune disease, pregnancy or lactation were excluded. Clinicians diagnosed patients from clinical symptoms, serum thyroxine and TRAb, thyroid ultrasound and orbital computed tomography. Sequenced sample: blood. The clonotype originates from a woman aged 18-30 years with Graves' hyperthyroidism. The chain recombines TRBV7-9 with TRBJ1-3, with D perhaps TRBD1 (5 bases). The CDR3 DNA reads TGTGCCAGCAGCTTGGGGCTGGAAAACACCATATATTTT. This gives the protein CASSLGLENTIYF. The whole variable domain, remainder taken from reference TRBV7-9 and TRBJ1-3, is DTGVSQNPRHKITKRGQNVTFRCDPISEHNRLYWYRQTLGQGPEFLTYFQNEAQLEKSRLLSDRFSAERPKGSFSTLEIQRTEQGDSAMYLCASSLGLENTIYFGEGSWLTVV.